Listed below are T cell receptor beta chains from one sample, sequenced in a study of blood T cell repertoires in COVID-19. Clones were sequenced by immunoSEQ multiplex PCR, and TCRdb holds only the in-frame ones, with some missing. The top ten clones hold approximately 2% of a sample with about 100,000 clones, roughly 85% of them seen once. The source material was peripheral blood. These receptor sequences come from a man in his fifties with active COVID-19. CDR3s include the opening cysteine and the closing phenylalanine or tryptophan. A D gene is named only where the DNA matches it firmly. Rows may omit the clone size; those that give it use once, few, many or a size class.

once	.	TRBV5-5	TRBJ2-1	CASSLGGGTYNEQFF	TGTGCCAGCAGCTTGGGAGGGGGAACGTACAATGAGCAGTTCTTC
.	TRBD1	TRBV7-8	TRBJ1-1	CASSSGQQPLLNTEAFF	TGTGCCAGCAGCTCGGGACAGCAGCCTCTTTTGAACACTGAAGCTTTCTTT
.	TRBD1	TRBV18	TRBJ1-3	CASSPMRGLENTIYF	TGTGCCAGCTCACCGATGAGGGGGCTAGAAAACACCATATATTTT
.	TRBD2	TRBV5-1	TRBJ2-2	CATKTSGGYTGELFF	TGCGCCACAAAGACTAGCGGGGGCTACACCGGGGAGCTGTTTTTT
.	.	TRBV4-1	TRBJ1-2	CASSQDRELGGYTF	TGCGCCAGCAGCCAAGATCGTGAGCTAGGTGGCTACACCTTC
.	.	TRBV2	TRBJ1-6	CASRKDSGAQGSPLHF	TGTGCCAGCAGAAAGGACAGCGGGGCCCAGGGGTCACCCCTCCACTTT
.	.	TRBV28	TRBJ2-1	CASSNQDYRSYNEQFF	TGTGCCAGCAGTAACCAGGACTACCGCTCCTACAATGAGCAGTTCTTC
.	TRBD1	TRBV29-1	TRBJ2-1	CSVGYWTGNEQFF	TGCAGCGTTGGATATTGGACAGGGAATGAGCAGTTCTTC
.	TRBD2	TRBV5-1	TRBJ2-3	CASSRSGGNTDTQYF	TGCGCCAGCAGCCGTAGCGGGGGGAACACAGATACGCAGTATTTT
.	.	TRBV19	TRBJ1-3	CASSIQDRSSGNTIYF	TGTGCCAGTAGTATACAAGACAGGAGCTCTGGAAACACCATATATTTT
.	.	TRBV15	TRBJ1-2	CATSRDHGNEFYGYTF	TGTGCCACCAGCAGAGATCACGGGAATGAGTTCTATGGCTACACCTTC
.	.	TRBV5-1	TRBJ2-1	CASSLDTTNEQFF	TGCGCCAGCAGCTTGGATACGACAAATGAGCAGTTCTTC
.	.	TRBV7-2	TRBJ1-3	CASSSQGIYGNTIYF	TGTGCCAGCAGCTCCCAGGGGATCTATGGAAACACCATATATTTT
.	TRBD1	TRBV5-1	TRBJ1-2	CASSLRDRVGYTF	TGCGCCAGCAGCTTGAGGGACAGGGTTGGCTACACCTTC
.	.	TRBV6-6	TRBJ1-1	CASSYPHGGMNTEAFF	TGTGCCAGCAGTTACCCCCATGGGGGGATGAACACTGAAGCTTTCTTT
.	.	TRBV5-5	TRBJ2-6	CASVGRDPGLGANVLTF	TGTGCCAGCGTCGGTCGAGATCCGGGTCTGGGGGCCAACGTCCTGACTTTC
.	TRBD2	TRBV5-1	TRBJ2-3	CASSLAVSGGAADTQYF	TGCGCCAGCAGCTTGGCTGTTAGCGGGGGGGCGGCAGATACGCAGTATTTT
.	.	TRBV30	TRBJ1-1	CAWSVWRMNTEAFF	TGTGCCTGGAGTGTATGGCGGATGAACACTGAAGCTTTCTTT
.	TRBD2	TRBV10-3	TRBJ2-1	CAISAHSSGGPRGDEQFF	TGTGCCATCAGTGCTCACTCTAGCGGGGGTCCTCGGGGGGATGAGCAGTTCTTC
.	.	TRBV5-6	TRBJ2-1	CASSNGGRSYNEQFF	TGTGCCAGCAGTAACGGGGGTAGGTCCTACAATGAGCAGTTCTTC
few	.	TRBV7-9	TRBJ1-5	CASSRGAAGPNQPQHF	TGTGCCAGCAGCCGTGGGGCAGCAGGGCCCAATCAGCCCCAGCATTTT
.	TRBD2	TRBV18	TRBJ2-3	CASSPRKLAGGTSDTQYF	TGTGCCAGCTCACCACGGAAGTTAGCGGGGGGAACTTCTGATACGCAGTATTTT
.	.	TRBV10-3	TRBJ2-7	CAIGGRGYATEQYF	TGTGCCATCGGGGGGCGGGGGTACGCTACCGAGCAGTACTTC
.	TRBD1	TRBV3-1/TRBV3-2	TRBJ1-5	CASNDHRGQSNQPQHF	TGTGCCAGCAACGACCACAGGGGTCAGAGCAATCAGCCCCAGCATTTT
.	.	TRBV7-2	TRBJ2-3	CASSLRGATDTQYF	TGTGCCAGCAGCTTACGCGGGGCCACAGATACGCAGTATTTT
.	.	TRBV7-8	TRBJ2-7	CASSLDGLEVVKTYEQYF	TGTGCCAGCAGCTTAGATGGTCTTGAGGTTGTGAAGACCTACGAGCAGTACTTC
.	.	TRBV5-6	TRBJ1-5	CASSLGQNSNQPQHF	TGTGCCAGCAGCCTTGGACAGAATAGCAATCAGCCCCAGCATTTT
.	.	TRBV3-1/TRBV3-2	TRBJ1-2	CASSRMDYHGYTF	TGTGCCAGCAGCCGGATGGACTATCATGGCTACACCTTC
.	.	TRBV4-1	TRBJ1-4	CASSSPGKTNEKLFF	TGCGCCAGCAGCTCTCCGGGGAAAACTAATGAAAAACTGTTTTTT
.	.	TRBV29-1	TRBJ2-5	CSVRGSQETQYF	TGCAGCGTCCGGGGGAGTCAAGAGACCCAGTACTTC
.	TRBD1	TRBV6-5	TRBJ2-1	CASSQYRGPYNEQFF	TGTGCCAGCAGTCAATACAGGGGGCCCTACAATGAGCAGTTCTTC
.	.	TRBV10-3	TRBJ2-5	CAISEGRGLVETQYF	TGTGCCATCAGTGAGGGGCGGGGGCTGGTGGAGACCCAGTACTTC
.	.	TRBV5-1	TRBJ1-6	CASSTLIQGRNSPLHF	TGCGCCAGCAGCACCCTAATACAGGGTCGAAATTCACCCCTCCACTTT
.	.	TRBV14	TRBJ2-5	CASSQAGFWETQYF	TGTGCCAGCAGCCAAGCGGGGTTCTGGGAGACCCAGTACTTC
.	.	TRBV7-3	TRBJ1-1	CASSLFGGVNTEAFF	TGTGCCAGCAGCTTATTTGGAGGGGTGAACACTGAAGCTTTCTTT
.	TRBD1	TRBV11-3	TRBJ2-1	CASSLGRQGEQFF	TGTGCCAGCAGCTTAGGGCGACAGGGGGAGCAGTTCTTC
.	TRBD1	TRBV2	TRBJ1-1	CASRGTGGGEAFF	TGTGCCAGCCGGGGGACAGGCGGGGGTGAAGCTTTCTTT
.	.	TRBV20-1	TRBJ1-1	CSARDPREAFF	TGCAGTGCTAGAGATCCCCGGGAGGCTTTCTTT
.	TRBD1	TRBV19	TRBJ1-1	CASSIPDRATEAFF	TGTGCCAGTAGTATACCGGACAGGGCTACGGAAGCTTTCTTT
.	.	TRBV7-9	TRBJ1-1	CASSSTDPGAFF	TGTGCCAGCAGCTCCACTGACCCGGGAGCTTTCTTT
medium-sized	TRBD1	TRBV19	TRBJ1-4	CASSNDRVNEKLFF	TGTGCCAGTAGTAACGACAGGGTCAATGAAAAACTGTTTTTT
once	.	TRBV3-1/TRBV3-2	TRBJ1-3	CASSRAGAGNTIYF	TGTGCCAGCAGCCGCGCGGGGGCAGGAAACACCATATATTTT
.	.	TRBV19	TRBJ1-5	CASNGQGLNQPQHF	TGTGCCAGTAATGGGCAGGGCCTCAATCAGCCCCAGCATTTT
.	.	TRBV11-2	TRBJ2-3	CASSLDFSGEDTQYF	TGTGCCAGCAGCTTAGATTTTTCGGGGGAGGATACGCAGTATTTT
.	TRBD1	TRBV6-5	TRBJ1-2	CASRQGAGGYTF	TGTGCCAGCAGACAGGGGGCGGGAGGCTACACCTTC
.	.	TRBV18	TRBJ1-1	CASSFPTGQNTEAFF	TGTGCCAGCTCATTTCCGACAGGCCAGAACACTGAAGCTTTCTTT